The 20 T cell receptor beta chains reported below all come from one sample, sequenced in a study of human T cells and chemical hapten exposure. Regarding time point: patch test 1, 2 weeks after DPC sensitization. Treatment here: therapeutic diphenylcyclopropenone sensitization with weekly scalp DPC. Each CDR3 protein gets one entry after TCRdb re-called the RACE reads with MiXCR. The sample has some 49,000 distinct CDR3 sequences, about 9% seen once. The sample in question was whole blood, obtained in connection with sensitization to the hapten diphenylcyclopropenone (DPC). All receptors derive from a woman aged 50 to 60 with alopecia areata. Some clones in this sample may be carry-over from other donors' samples.

This clonotype was recorded at least ten times. This chain connects TRBV7-2 to TRBJ2-5, with D possibly matching TRBD2 (6 bases). The CDR3 contains 14 residues. V was pared by 3 bases and J by 4 bases, with 12 bases between. Germline V gene lookup returns CDR1 SGHTA and CDR2 FQGNSA. CDR3 protein: CASSLYGSSETQYF. The CDR3 DNA reads TGTGCCAGCAGCTTGTACGGGAGTTCAGAGACCCAGTACTTC.

The chain has TRBV5-1 and TRBJ2-5, with D possibly being TRBD2 (5 bases). V lost 0 bases, J lost 5 bases, and 8 bases lay in between. The CDR3 runs 13 residues. Germline V gives CDR1 SGHRS, CDR2 YFSETQ. This CDR3 is CASSLGPGETQYF. In DNA, the CDR3 is TGCGCCAGCAGCTTGGGCCCGGGGGAGACCCAGTACTTC.

In its sample, this clonotype was seen many times. The chain recombines TRBV29-1 with TRBJ1-1; D uncertain. Germline V gene lookup returns CDR1 SQVTM and CDR2 ANQGSEA. Trimming left V 4 bases short and J 2 bases short, with 5 bases between. The CDR3 runs to 11 residues. The CDR3 DNA is TGCAGCGTTGTCGTTAACACTGAAGCTTTCTTT. This gives the protein CSVVVNTEAFF.

This clonotype was found many times. The chain combines TRBV2 with TRBJ1-1, with 9 nucleotides matching TRBD1. J gave up 4 bases and V 5 bases, and 11 bases lay outside the gene matches. The CDR3 spans 16 residues. Germline V gene lookup returns CDR1 SNHLY and CDR2 FYNNEI. Written as DNA, the CDR3 is TGTGCCAGCAGTACTACAGGGGGCAGTCCAAGCACTGAAGCTTTCTTT. Protein: CASSTTGGSPSTEAFF.

The rearrangement joins TRBV7-2 to TRBJ2-4; a possible D gene is TRBD1 (5 bases). The germline V gene has CDR1 SGHTA and CDR2 FQGNSA. The CDR3 extends over 12 amino acids. V lost 5 bases to trimming and J lost 8 bases, with 10 bases between them. CDR3 DNA: TGTGCCAGCAGCGTGGACATAGACATTCAGTACTTC. Protein product: CASSVDIDIQYF.

This clonotype was observed a handful of times. The V gene is TRBV4-3, the J gene TRBJ1-1; the D gene is possibly TRBD1 (5 bases). Trimming took 0 bases from V and 3 from J, leaving 8 bases between them. Germline-derived CDR1 and CDR2 are LGHNA and YSLEER. The CDR3 runs 14 residues. CDR3 coding DNA: TGCGCCAGCAGCCAAGAGACAGAGTACACTGAAGCTTTCTTT. Translated: CASSQETEYTEAFF.

This clonotype was seen ten or more times. The chain employs TRBV19 and TRBJ2-1; 13 bases line up with TRBD2. The CDR3 runs to 15 residues. The germline gives CDR1 LNHDA, CDR2 SQIVND (reference sequence). Unmatched junction bases numbered 5, after V lost 4 bases and J lost 8 bases. CDR3 nucleotides: TGTGCCAGTAGTACCGGACTAGCGGGAGTCGATGAGCAGTTCTTC. This gives the protein CASSTGLAGVDEQFF. The full variable domain, in which reference TRBV19 and TRBJ2-1 provide the parts outside the CDR3, is DGGITQSPKYLFRKEGQNVTLSCEQNLNHDAMYWYRQDPGQGLRLIYYSQIVNDFQKGDIAEGYSVSREKKESFPLTVTSAQKNPTAFYLCASSTGLAGVDEQFFGPGTRLTVL.

This clonotype was seen repeatedly, ten times or more. The chain couples TRBV7-9 to TRBJ2-1; 8 bases agree with TRBD1. Germline V gives CDR1 SEHNR, CDR2 FQNEAQ (reference sequence). The V and J ends lost 2 bases and 0 bases, in that order; junction bases with no gene match: 0. The CDR3 runs 15 residues. The CDR3 sequence: CASSLTGGSYNEQFF. The CDR3 DNA reads as TGTGCCAGCAGCTTAACAGGGGGCTCCTACAATGAGCAGTTCTTC.

This clonotype was seen many times. This rearrangement joins TRBV5-5 to TRBJ2-5, with D perhaps TRBD2 (5 bases). V lost 0 bases and J lost 7, with 7 bases in between. Germline values: CDR1 SGHKS, CDR2 YYEKEE (reference sequence). CDR3 length: 12 residues. The CDR3 nucleotides read TGTGCCAGCAGCTTGGAGGGAGCGACCCAGTACTTC. Its translation is CASSLEGATQYF.

Ten or more counts support this clonotype. The chain joins TRBV29-1 to TRBJ2-2; no definite D call. This CDR3 comprises 14 residues. The germline V gene encodes CDR1 SQVTM and CDR2 ANQGSEA. The V gene lost 2 bases and the J gene lost 4 bases, with 11 bases spanning the gap. CDR3 coding DNA: TGCAGCGTTGAAAAGGGCATCGGCACCGGGGAGCTGTTTTTT. It translates to CSVEKGIGTGELFF.

This chain joins TRBV28 and TRBJ2-5; 7 bases are a match to TRBD1. Germline-derived CDR1 and CDR2 are MDHEN and SYDVKM. V was clipped by 5 bases and J by 5 bases; unmatched bases: 14. The CDR3 length is 16 residues. DNA for the CDR3: TGTGCCAGCAGTCCTCTTCCGACAGGGAATATGGAGACCCAGTACTTC. It is translated as CASSPLPTGNMETQYF.

This clonotype was recorded many times. The CDR3 loop is CASSQLPGFNSPLHF. CDR3 nucleotides: TGTGCCAGCAGCCAACTACCAGGGTTTAATTCACCCCTCCACTTT. The chain couples TRBV3-1 to TRBJ1-6; a weak D match, TRBD1 (5 bases). Between the trimmed V and J ends, which lost 2 bases and 6 bases, there was a span of 11 bases. Germline V gene sequence: CDR1 LGHDT, CDR2 YNNKEL (reference sequence). The CDR3 consists of 15 residues. The full variable domain, completed using reference TRBV3-1 and TRBJ1-6, is DTAVSQTPKYLVTQMGNDKSIKCEQNLGHDTMYWYKQDSKKFLKIMFSYNNKELIINETVPNRFSPKSPDKAHLNLHINSLELGDSAVYFCASSQLPGFNSPLHFGNGTRLTVT.

V usage is TRBV7-2 and J usage is TRBJ2-5; no reliable D call. Trimming left V 2 bases short and J 4 bases short, with 11 bases between. The CDR3 spans 14 residues. The V gene's germline CDR1 is SGHTA and CDR2 FQGNSA. This CDR3 is CASSLWAAPETQYF. The CDR3 DNA sequence: TGTGCCAGCAGCTTATGGGCGGCCCCAGAGACCCAGTACTTC. The whole variable domain, remainder taken from reference TRBV7-2 and TRBJ2-5, is GAGVSQSPSNKVTEKGKDVELRCDPISGHTALYWYRQSLGQGLEFLIYFQGNSAPDKSGLPSDRFSAERTGGSVSTLTIQRTQQEDSAVYLCASSLWAAPETQYFGPGTRLLVL.

The genes are TRBV28 and TRBJ1-4, with D hard to call. Germline V CDR1 and CDR2: MDHEN, SYDVKM. This CDR3 is 16 amino acids long. V was shortened by 2 bases and J by 0 bases, with 10 bases between the two germline ends. The DNA of the CDR3 is TGTGCCAGCAGTTTAGGAGGGCCCTCAACTAATGAAAAACTGTTTTTT. This translates into CASSLGGPSTNEKLFF.

Ten or more counts support this clonotype. The rearrangement uses TRBV29-1 and TRBJ1-1; D unresolved. The CDR3 totals 10 residues. Germline values: CDR1 SQVTM, CDR2 ANQGSEA. With 3 bases removed from V and 3 bases from J, the gap between germline ends came to 2 bases. The DNA of the CDR3 is TGCAGCGTTGACCACACTGAAGCTTTCTTT. This sequence encodes CSVDHTEAFF.

This clonotype was counted between two and nine times. V gene TRBV29-1 combines with J gene TRBJ2-1, with D perhaps given as TRBD1 or TRBD2 (5 bases each). The CDR3 totals 15 residues. The V end was cut by 6 bases, the J end by 2 bases, with 17 bases between. The V gene's germline CDR1 is SQVTM and CDR2 ANQGSEA. As DNA, the CDR3 is TGCAGCGTAGACTCCCGGGACCCGGCCTACAATGAGCAGTTCTTC. Its translation: CSVDSRDPAYNEQFF.

This clonotype came up many times. The chain is built from TRBV10-3 and TRBJ1-1, with 8 bases aligning to TRBD1. There are 14 residues in the CDR3. Looked up from germline, CDR1 is ENHRY and CDR2 is SYGVKD. J gave up 0 bases and V 7 bases, and 4 bases lay outside the gene matches. CDR3 nucleotides: TGTGCCATCACAAGGACAGGGATGAACACTGAAGCTTTCTTT. Its translation: CAITRTGMNTEAFF.

This clonotype was seen at least ten times. The chain recombines TRBV2 with TRBJ1-2, with TRBD1 matching 7 bases. CDR1 and CDR2 (germline): SNHLY, FYNNEI. The CDR3 runs to 13 residues. The J segment lost 8 bases and the V segment lost 6 bases, leaving 9 bases of the junction unmatched. Here the CDR3 reads CASSLTGAGGYTF. Here the CDR3 DNA reads TGTGCCAGCAGCCTAACAGGGGCCGGCGGCTACACCTTC.

This clonotype was observed a few times. This chain connects TRBV12-3 or TRBV12-4 to TRBJ2-2; 7 bases match TRBD2. With V trimmed by 4 bases and J by 7 bases, 12 bases remained unmatched. The CDR3 consists of 16 residues. The CDR3 DNA is TGTGCCAGCAGTTACCGGGACTACAACTCTCGCGGGGAGCTGTTTTTT. This encodes CASSYRDYNSRGELFF.

Many counts were recorded for this clonotype. The V and J genes are TRBV7-8 and TRBJ2-1, with D hard to call. CDR3 length equals 16 residues. Trimming took off 4 bases at V and 5 bases at J, with 18 bases between the two ends. From germline, CDR1 is SGHVS and CDR2 FQNEAQ. CDR3 coding DNA: TGTGCCAGCAGCTCCCCCCCATTAGGCCTACACAATGAGCAGTTCTTC. This translates into CASSSPPLGLHNEQFF. Combining the CDR3 with reference TRBV7-8 and TRBJ2-1 gives the whole variable domain GAGVSQSPRYKVAKRGQDVALRCDPISGHVSLFWYQQALGQGPEFLTYFQNEAQLDKSGLPSDRFFAERPEGSVSTLKIQRTQQEDSAVYLCASSSPPLGLHNEQFFGPGTRLTVL.